These 18 T cell receptor beta chains originate from one sample sequenced in a study of blood T cell repertoires in COVID-19. Using immunoSEQ multiplex PCR, the repertoire was profiled, and TCRdb retains in-frame clones only, with some absent. The sample carries around 280,000 clones, roughly nine tenths recorded once. The sample was PBMCs or T cells enriched from blood (not recorded which). Receptors were obtained from a middle-aged woman who had recovered from COVID-19.

J is TRBJ2-1 and V is TRBV4-2, with TRBD2 matching 11 bases. The CDR3 is 14 residues long. V was pared by 10 bases and J by 4 bases, with 6 bases of the junction left unmatched. In germline, CDR1 is LGHNA, CDR2 YNFKEQ. As DNA, the CDR3 is TGTGCCATCAGAGGACTAGCGGGTTACAATGAGCAGTTCTTC. Protein: CAIRGLAGYNEQFF.

The chain is built from TRBV28 and TRBJ1-4, with D uncertain. Germline V gene sequence: CDR1 MDHEN, CDR2 SYDVKM. The CDR3 is 17 amino acids. Trimming took 2 bases from V and 0 from J, leaving 13 bases between them. CDR3 nucleotide sequence: TGTGCCAGCAGTTTACTTTCCAGATCCGCAACTAATGAAAAACTGTTTTTT. This gives the protein CASSLLSRSATNEKLFF.

The chain uses TRBV30 and TRBJ1-1; 7 nucleotides line up with TRBD1. CDR1 is GTSNPN and CDR2 is SVGIG in the germline V gene (reference sequence). The trim removed 0 bases at V and 10 bases at J, leaving 8 bases unmatched. This CDR3 region has 13 residues. The CDR3: CAWSVKGAVVAFF. CDR3 in DNA: TGTGCCTGGAGTGTAAAGGGGGCGGTGGTAGCTTTCTTT.

The chain has TRBV9 and TRBJ1-5; 10 positions agree with TRBD1. Germline loops: CDR1 SGDLS, CDR2 YYNGEE. The length of the CDR3 is 14 residues. Trimming removed 4 bases from V and 5 bases from J; junction bases left unmatched: 3. CDR3 coding DNA: TGTGCCAGCAGCCGAGGGACAGGGGATCAGCCCCAGCATTTT. Its protein product is CASSRGTGDQPQHF.

V gene TRBV7-3 combines with J gene TRBJ2-1; 13 nucleotides match TRBD2. Losses at the gene ends were 5 bases for V and 10 bases for J; bases not matched to a gene: 5. Looked up from germline, CDR1 is SGHTA and CDR2 is FQGTGA. This CDR3 contains 14 residues. This CDR3 reads CASSPRTSGGEQFF. CDR3 in DNA: TGTGCCAGCAGCCCCCGGACTAGCGGGGGCGAGCAGTTCTTC.

This sequence joins TRBV7-8 and TRBJ2-3, with TRBD2 as a possible D gene (6 bases). The V end was cut by 5 bases, the J end by 1 base, with 13 bases between. Germline V gene sequence: CDR1 SGHVS, CDR2 FQNEAQ. The CDR3 contains 15 residues. The CDR3 reads CASSPWRDGTDTQYF. In DNA form, the CDR3 reads TGTGCCAGCAGCCCGTGGCGGGACGGCACAGATACGCAGTATTTT.

The genes are TRBV5-1 and TRBJ1-1; maybe TRBD1 (5 bases). This CDR3 is built from 14 residues. Trimming removed 4 bases from V and 2 bases from J, with 12 bases in between. Germline V gene sequence: CDR1 SGHRS, CDR2 YFSETQ. CDR3 in DNA: TGCGCCAGCAGCCAGACAGTAGGAAACACTGAAGCTTTCTTT. Translation gives CASSQTVGNTEAFF.

V is TRBV7-8 and J is TRBJ1-2; weak D call: TRBD1 (5 bases). The CDR3 extends over 18 amino acids. V shed 2 bases and J shed 4 bases, with 23 bases lying between them. In germline, CDR1 is SGHVS, CDR2 FQNEAQ. CDR3: CASSLPRGGGKISYGYTF. The CDR3, as DNA: TGTGCCAGCAGCTTACCACGGGGGGGAGGAAAGATAAGCTATGGCTACACCTTC.

To note about this clone: Within the sample, other DNA sequences also encode this same CDR3. V and J are TRBV7-2 and TRBJ1-5, with 7 bases aligning to TRBD1. This CDR3 comprises 13 residues. Germline V lookup: CDR1 SGHTA, CDR2 FQGNSA. V shed 5 bases, J shed 7 bases, and the junction held 5 bases outside the gene matches. This CDR3 reads CASSLDRDQPQHF. The DNA for the CDR3 is TGTGCCAGCAGCCTTGACAGGGACCAGCCCCAGCATTTT.

J is TRBJ1-5 and V is TRBV15, with D possibly TRBD1 on 6 matching bases. V was shortened by 3 bases and J by 7 bases, with 19 bases between the two germline ends. Germline V gene sequence: CDR1 LNHNV, CDR2 YYDKDF (reference sequence). The CDR3 is 16 amino acids. DNA of the CDR3: TGTGCCACCAGCAGTAACAACAGGGACGTTTCCCAGCCCCAGCATTTT. Translation: CATSSNNRDVSQPQHF.

The rearrangement joins TRBV6-2 or TRBV6-3 to TRBJ2-3; TRBD2 matches at 15 bases. Per germline, CDR1 MNHEY and CDR2 SVGEGT. The CDR3 runs to 18 residues. V lost 6 bases and J lost 4; bases outside the gene matches: 11. Here the CDR3 DNA reads TGTGCCAGCAGCCCCTTCAGGACTAGCGGGAGGGGGGCAGATACGCAGTATTTT. Translation: CASSPFRTSGRGADTQYF.

The chain has TRBV19 and TRBJ1-6, with TRBD1 matching 8 bases. V lost 4 bases and J lost 5; bases outside the gene matches: 7. Germline CDR1 is LNHDA and CDR2 is SQIVND (reference sequence). The CDR3 is made up of 16 amino acids. CDR3 bases: TGTGCCAGTAGTAGACGAGGACAGGGCAATAATTCACCCCTCCACTTT. Translating it yields CASSRRGQGNNSPLHF. Full variable domain (missing parts from reference TRBV19 and TRBJ1-6): DGGITQSPKYLFRKEGQNVTLSCEQNLNHDAMYWYRQDPGQGLRLIYYSQIVNDFQKGDIAEGYSVSREKKESFPLTVTSAQKNPTAFYLCASSRRGQGNNSPLHFGNGTRLTVT.

The chain recombines TRBV7-2 with TRBJ1-1, with 7 positions matching TRBD1. CDR3 length: 12 amino acids. The germline V gene has CDR1 SGHTA and CDR2 FQGNSA. Germline trimming cut 5 bases from V and 10 bases from J; bases unmatched to any gene: 7. The CDR3 reads CASSPWDSRAFF. CDR3 bases: TGTGCCAGCAGCCCATGGGACAGTAGAGCTTTCTTT.

The chain recombines TRBV2 with TRBJ2-2; 10 nucleotides align to TRBD1. The V gene end was trimmed by 6 bases and the J gene end by 4 bases; junction bases not matched to a gene: 5. In germline, CDR1 is SNHLY, CDR2 FYNNEI. The CDR3 is 15 residues long. CDR3 sequence reads: CASRRGDRGTGELFF. The CDR3 region has the DNA TGTGCCAGCAGGCGGGGGGACAGGGGCACCGGGGAGCTGTTTTTT.

The chain is built from TRBV12-3 or TRBV12-4 and TRBJ1-2; D remains unclear. V was trimmed by 6 bases and J by 5 bases, leaving 13 bases between them. CDR3 size: 13 residues. In DNA form, the CDR3 reads TGTGCCAGCAGCCAGACCTACGGGTATGGCTACACCTTC. Translating gives CASSQTYGYGYTF.

This chain links TRBV5-1 with TRBJ2-1, with 7 bases aligning to TRBD2. CDR1 SGHRS and CDR2 YFSETQ come from the germline V gene. V shed 0 bases and J 10 bases; nucleotides not matched to a gene: 7. This CDR3 comprises 14 residues. CDR3 sequence reads: CASSLAQLADEQFF. The CDR3 DNA reads as TGCGCCAGCAGCTTGGCCCAGCTAGCGGACGAGCAGTTCTTC.

CDR3 sequence (DNA): TGTGCCAGCAGCCAATGGACAGGGGGACCTTCGGGTGAGCAGTTCTTC. Its translation is CASSQWTGGPSGEQFF. The chain couples TRBV3-1 (or the pseudogene TRBV3-2) to TRBJ2-1; 10 positions agree with TRBD1. CDR3 size: 16 residues. Germline CDR1 is LGHDT and CDR2 is YNNKEL (reference sequence). Trimming took 2 bases from V and 9 from J; bases not matched to a gene: 10.

The chain has TRBV11-3 and TRBJ2-7; TRBD1 is a possible D gene (6 bases). This CDR3 has 12 amino acids. Germline CDR1 SGHNT, CDR2 YENEEA. V was pared by 1 base and J by 7 bases, with 8 bases between. In nucleotides, the CDR3 is TGTGCCAGCAGCTTAGGCCAGGGGGAGCAGTACTTC. This codes for CASSLGQGEQYF. The complete variable domain, with remaining parts taken from reference TRBV11-3 and TRBJ2-7, reads EAGVVQSPRYKIIEKKQPVAFWCNPISGHNTLYWYLQNLGQGPELLIRYENEEAVDDSQLPKDRFSAERLKGVDSTLKIQPAELGDSAVYLCASSLGQGEQYFGPGTRLTVT.